The entry below describes one T cell receptor beta chain. Its antigen is unknown. Base qualities are not recorded, but no much larger clone differs from it by a single base. Sequences KGHSH (CDR1) and LQKENI (CDR2) are obtained from the germline V gene. V and J are truncated by 0 bases and 5 bases respectively, leaving an intervening sequence of 10 bases. Spanning cysteine to phenylalanine, the CDR3 consists of 14 amino acids. The DNA shown is the 42-base CDR3, in frame from base 1. These data originate in a study of blood T cell repertoires in COVID-19 (dated by TCRdb to about 2020). Concerning the study at large: Samples from collaborators originated in the United States, Italy and Spain and spanned both the acute and convalescent phases of COVID-19. The material from the prospective study consisted of cDNA or gDNA derived from T cells, B-cell-depleted T cells, or PBMCs. Deeply sampled blood TCRbeta repertoires from subjects exposed to, actively infected with, or recovered from COVID-19 were included in the dataset. A freely available public database, intended as a resource for researchers studying the immune response to SARS-CoV-2, is where the repertoires were released. The samples were drawn from the first 160 participants of the ongoing ImmuneRACE study and from about 1,200 subjects provided by 6 global collaborators. Nearly every sample came with metadata listing a de-identified subject ID, COVID-19 status, age in years and sex. Where HLA class I and class II types were available, the types were taken from metadata supplied by the sample provider, not from assay-based typing. Overall study outcomes, separate from this receptor: The quantity of clinical and demographic metadata differed by source and by participant and was supplied without curation.

Whole blood was collected in K2EDTA tubes by collaborating institutions according to the institutions' own protocols. For TCRbeta analysis, collaborators shipped samples as frozen whole blood, isolated PBMCs, or DNA extracted from either of those sample types. The immunoSEQ Assay, a bias-controlled multiplex PCR, was used to amplify TCRbeta CDR3 regions from genomic DNA. The source study handled its data this way. Nucleated cell counts per sample were estimated from amplification of reference gene primers within the assay. To quantify the absolute abundance of each unique TCRbeta CDR3 rearrangement, sequence reads were collapsed and filtered. For each sample, productive Simpson clonality was calculated as the square root of Simpson's diversity index across productive rearrangements. TCRdb re-hosts the immuneACCESS table, in-frame sequences only. Its copies lack some clones; in the studies checked, an unresolved V gene accounts for under half of them, and the cause for the rest is not known. V and J calls plus clone size are reproduced from that table; the DNA served to infer D and trimming. A total of 70,000 to 95,000 clones appear in this sample, about 80% of them only once. The top ten clones comprise more than 10% of the sample.

The sequence was collected from a woman aged 40 to 49 with active or convalescent COVID-19. Sequencing input: peripheral blood. In this chain, TRBV18 is recombined with TRBJ2-5; a tentative D call is TRBD2 (5 bases match). The bases are TGTGCCAGCTCACCACCGGAGGCGCAGGAGACCCAGTACTTC. Its amino acids are CASSPPEAQETQYF.